The entry that follows covers one TCR beta chain sequence. This CDR3 is built from 14 residues. In germline, CDR1 is SGHTA, CDR2 FQGNSA. V was pared by 2 bases and J by 8 bases, with 15 bases between. Authors' processing steps: Counts of nucleated cells, estimated from reference gene primer amplification, were obtained. Sequencing used immunoSEQ multiplex PCR; TCRdb keeps in-frame clones, though not all of them. V and J calls and clone size come straight from that table; D and trimming were deduced from the DNA. The data hold over 150,000 clones, with about 86% observed a single time. The data belong to a study of blood T cell repertoires in COVID-19.

The sequenced sample was peripheral blood. The source of this sequence is a man over 45 with active or convalescent COVID-19. The chain couples TRBV7-2 to TRBJ1-2, with a tentative D call TRBD1 (6 bases). The CDR3 loop is CASSLLGQTLGYTF. As DNA, the CDR3 is TGTGCCAGCAGCTTATTAGGACAGACGCTCGGCTACACCTTC.